The next 31 T cell receptor beta chains were all read from a single sample in a study of shared clonotypes between healthy human individuals. Sequenced by immunoSEQ multiplex PCR; TCRdb stores in-frame clones only, minus some. This sample carries about 2.3 million clones, over 85% of them seen once, and the ten largest clones take 0.35% to 0.45%. Sequencing used naive CD4+ T cells from PBMCs. Subset described: CD45RA+ positively selected. These receptors were collected from a man between 18 and 35 years old in good health. Some clones in this sample may be carry-over from other donors' samples.

The rearrangement joins TRBV7-9 to TRBJ1-3, with unresolved D. This CDR3 has 12 residues. CDR1 and CDR2 (germline): SEHNR, FQNEAQ (reference sequence). V was trimmed by 9 bases and J by 0 bases, leaving 6 bases between them. The CDR3: CASSRSGNTIYF. The CDR3 nucleotides are TGTGCCAGTAGCCGCTCTGGAAACACCATATATTTT.

The chain recombines TRBV29-1 with TRBJ2-2, with 11 bases lining up with TRBD1. J was trimmed by 6 bases and V by 6 bases; bases with no gene match: 15. CDR3 length: 17 residues. Germline CDR1 SQVTM, CDR2 ANQGSEA. The CDR3 DNA sequence: TGCAGCGTACCCGGGACAGGGGGTAACGAATTGGCCGGGGAGCTGTTTTTT. Translating it yields CSVPGTGGNELAGELFF.

The chain is built from TRBV28 and TRBJ2-3; 11 nucleotides align to TRBD2. Germline V CDR1 and CDR2: MDHEN, SYDVKM. V dropped 6 bases and J dropped 5; count of bases not matched to a gene: 10. The CDR3 totals 16 residues. CDR3 amino acids: CASSARVAGGLDTQYF. In DNA, the CDR3 is TGTGCCAGCAGCGCTAGAGTAGCGGGAGGGTTAGATACGCAGTATTTT.

The V and J genes are TRBV7-3 and TRBJ2-5, with 7 bases fitting TRBD1. Germline V gives CDR1 SGHTA, CDR2 FQGTGA. The CDR3 length is 13 residues. Unmatched junction bases numbered 4, after V lost 6 bases and J lost 3 bases. The CDR3 DNA is TGTGCCAGCAGTTATGGGACAGAAGAGACCCAGTACTTC. Protein sequence: CASSYGTEETQYF.

This clone was counted a single time. This chain connects TRBV5-1 to TRBJ2-5; possible D gene TRBD1, 5 bases. There are 13 residues in the CDR3. The V and J ends lost 3 bases and 3 bases respectively, with 9 bases between them. The germline V gene encodes CDR1 SGHRS and CDR2 YFSETQ. The CDR3 DNA is TGCGCCAGCAGCTCCAGGGCCGAAGAGACCCAGTACTTC. Residues: CASSSRAEETQYF.

The rearrangement uses TRBV5-6 and TRBJ1-3; D not certain. CDR3 length equals 16 residues. Deletions cut 2 bases from V and 0 bases from J, with 12 bases between. Looked up from germline, CDR1 is SGHDT and CDR2 is YYEEEE. The DNA for the CDR3 is TGTGCCAGCAGCTTCTTCGGCGGTCGCTCTGGAAACACCATATATTTT. This codes for CASSFFGGRSGNTIYF. The variable domain in full, completed from reference TRBV5-6 and TRBJ1-3, reads DAGVTQSPTHLIKTRGQQVTLRCSPKSGHDTVSWYQQALGQGPQFIFQYYEEEERQRGNFPDRFSGHQFPNYSSELNVNALLLGDSALYLCASSFFGGRSGNTIYFGEGSWLTVV.

The rearrangement uses TRBV9 and TRBJ2-7; a possible D gene is TRBD2 (6 bases). V lost 2 bases and J 9 bases, leaving 18 bases between the germline ends. CDR3 length: 14 amino acids. Per the germline V gene, CDR1 is SGDLS and CDR2 is YYNGEE. Written as DNA, the CDR3 is TGTGCCAGCAGCGTCGAAGAAACCGGGACTGGGCAGTACTTC. It encodes CASSVEETGTGQYF.

The CDR3 DNA reads TGTGCCAGCAGCCCCCGACAGGGCCAAGGCTCTGAAGCTTTCTTT. Residues: CASSPRQGQGSEAFF. This chain uses TRBV11-2 with TRBJ1-1; TRBD1 agrees at 7 bases. CDR1 is SGHAT and CDR2 is FQNNGV in the germline V gene. V lost 5 bases to trimming and J lost 6 bases; unmatched junction nucleotides: 12. The CDR3 consists of 15 residues.

The chain recombines TRBV11-2 with TRBJ1-1; D is ambiguous. This CDR3 spans 13 amino acids. Trimming removed 0 bases at V and 2 bases at J, with 4 bases between. CDR1 and CDR2 (germline): SGHAT, FQNNGV. The CDR3 DNA reads TGTGCCAGCAGCTTAGAGATAAACACTGAAGCTTTCTTT. The encoded protein is CASSLEINTEAFF.

The chain couples TRBV5-6 to TRBJ2-5; 7 positions match TRBD1. The CDR3 is made up of 15 amino acids. After removal of 4 bases from V and 5 bases from J, the junction contained 11 bases not matched to a gene. Per the germline V gene, CDR1 is SGHDT and CDR2 is YYEEEE. The CDR3 nucleotides read TGTGCCAGCAGCGCCGAAACAGGGGATCGGGAGACCCAGTACTTC. Residues: CASSAETGDRETQYF.

This rearrangement joins TRBV5-1 to TRBJ1-1, with 7 bases matching TRBD1. The trim removed 1 base at V and 1 base at J, leaving 7 bases unmatched. Germline V gene data show CDR1 as SGHRS and CDR2 as YFSETQ. This CDR3 has 16 residues. CDR3 loop: CASSLFLGQKNTEAFF. The CDR3 DNA reads as TGCGCCAGCAGCTTGTTTCTGGGACAGAAGAACACTGAAGCTTTCTTT.

Concerning this clone: Additional DNA sequences in this sample encode the identical CDR3. CDR3 DNA sequence: TGCGCCAGCAGCTTGGGGACTAGTCAAGAGACCCAGTACTTC. Translated, it gives CASSLGTSQETQYF. The chain is built from TRBV5-1 and TRBJ2-5; 7 positions agree with TRBD2. The V gene's germline CDR1 is SGHRS and CDR2 YFSETQ. This CDR3 spans 14 amino acids. Trimming removed 0 bases from V and 2 bases from J; junction bases left unmatched: 1.

The CDR3 spells CSVDLGAGDTQYF. The CDR3 DNA is TGCAGCGTTGATCTTGGAGCGGGGGATACGCAGTATTTT. This chain links TRBV29-1 with TRBJ2-3, with 7 bases lining up with TRBD2. Germline V CDR1 and CDR2: SQVTM, ANQGSEA. The CDR3 extends over 13 amino acids. Losses at the gene ends were 3 bases for V and 6 bases for J; bases not matched to a gene: 6.

The chain has TRBV25-1 and TRBJ2-5, with a possible D match to TRBD1 (6 bases). V was clipped by 3 bases and J by 5 bases, with 16 bases between them. The germline V gene has CDR1 MGHDK and CDR2 SYGVNS. The CDR3 sequence is 15 residues long. This chain's CDR3 is CASSDGGRGRETQYF. In DNA, the CDR3 is TGTGCCAGCAGTGACGGAGGCAGGGGCCGGGAGACCCAGTACTTC. Filled out from reference TRBV25-1 and TRBJ2-5, the complete variable domain reads EADIYQTPRYLVIGTGKKITLECSQTMGHDKMYWYQQDPGMELHLIHYSYGVNSTEKGDLSSESTVSRIRTEHFPLTLESARPSHTSQYLCASSDGGRGRETQYFGPGTRLLVL.

The chain is built from TRBV12-5 and TRBJ2-5; D remains ambiguous. The CDR3 spans 12 residues. Between the trimmed V and J ends, which lost 6 bases and 1 base, there was a span of 6 bases. Germline lookup yields CDR1 LGHNT and CDR2 FRNRAP. CDR3 coding DNA: TGTGCTAGTGGATGGACCCAAGAGACCCAGTACTTC. This codes for CASGWTQETQYF. Full variable domain (remainder filled in from reference TRBV12-5 and TRBJ2-5): DARVTQTPRHKVTEMGQEVTMRCQPILGHNTVFWYRQTMMQGLELLAYFRNRAPLDDSGMPKDRFSAEMPDATLATLKIQPSEPRDSAVYFCASGWTQETQYFGPGTRLLVL.

The rearrangement links TRBV7-9 to TRBJ1-3; TRBD1 matches at 10 bases. V lost 4 bases and J lost 3; bases outside the gene matches: 3. Germline lookup yields CDR1 SEHNR and CDR2 FQNEAQ (reference sequence). This CDR3 spans 15 amino acids. The CDR3 DNA follows: TGTGCCAGCAGCTCGGACAGGGGGGGTGGAAACACCATATATTTT. The encoded protein is CASSSDRGGGNTIYF.

The gene calls are TRBV4-1 and TRBJ2-2; D remains unclear. The CDR3 is 15 residues long. V lost 4 bases and J lost 5, with 14 bases in between. CDR1 MGHRA and CDR2 YSYEKL come from the germline V gene. The CDR3 spells CASSPGRIRTGELFF. In DNA form, the CDR3 reads TGCGCCAGCAGCCCTGGTCGGATCAGAACCGGGGAGCTGTTTTTT.

This sequence joins TRBV28 and TRBJ1-2; TRBD1 agrees at 8 bases. Germline CDR1 is MDHEN and CDR2 is SYDVKM. The V gene end was trimmed by 6 bases and the J gene end by 6 bases; junction bases not matched to a gene: 9. The CDR3 length is 14 residues. As DNA, the CDR3 is TGTGCCAGCAGCCGGACAGGGCTTTGGAATGGCTACACCTTC. Translated, it gives CASSRTGLWNGYTF.

V gene TRBV5-1 combines with J gene TRBJ1-2; D is possibly TRBD1 (5 bases). V lost 3 bases and J 4 bases, leaving 16 bases between the germline ends. The CDR3 totals 15 residues. CDR1 is SGHRS and CDR2 is YFSETQ in the germline V gene. In DNA, the CDR3 is TGCGCCAGCAGCTCCAATGCCGGGACGAGCTATGGCTACACCTTC. Protein sequence: CASSSNAGTSYGYTF.

The chain couples TRBV28 to TRBJ2-5; perhaps D is TRBD1 or TRBD2 (7 bases each). V dropped 7 bases and J dropped 3 bases, with 15 bases sitting between them. The CDR3 is 14 amino acids. Germline CDR1 and CDR2: MDHEN and SYDVKM. The CDR3 nucleotides are TGTGCCAGCATCAGGGGAGGGGGCGAAGAGACCCAGTACTTC. This gives the protein CASIRGGGEETQYF.

With regard to this clone: Other DNA variants within this sample encode the same CDR3. This chain connects TRBV2 to TRBJ2-7, with 9 bases identical to TRBD1. The CDR3 runs to 12 residues. Germline V gene lookup returns CDR1 SNHLY and CDR2 FYNNEI. The V and J ends lost 6 bases and 4 bases, in that order; junction bases with no gene match: 1. CDR3 coding DNA: TGTGCCAGCAGGGGACAGGGATACGAGCAGTACTTC. Translation gives CASRGQGYEQYF.

The chain couples TRBV21-1 to TRBJ2-1. TRBV21-1 is tagged as a pseudogene. The CDR3 loop spans 17 amino acids. The CDR3 nucleotides are TGTGCCAGCAGCAAAGAGGGCGGACGGAGCTCCTACAATGAGCAGTTCTTC. Translating it yields CASSKEGGRSSYNEQFF.

V gene TRBV5-4 combines with J gene TRBJ2-5; D assignment may be TRBD1 or TRBD2 (5 bases each). Germline CDR1 SGHNT, CDR2 YYREEE (reference sequence). V gave up 6 bases and J gave up 5 bases, with 17 bases separating them. This CDR3 spans 14 amino acids. CDR3 sequence reads: CASTSGLGEETQYF. The CDR3 nucleotides read TGTGCCAGCACCTCAGGTTTGGGGGAGGAGACCCAGTACTTC.

V usage is TRBV7-2 and J usage is TRBJ1-1; no clear D gene. V dropped 5 bases and J dropped 2 bases, with 12 bases sitting between them. This CDR3 is built from 14 residues. The germline V gene encodes CDR1 SGHTA and CDR2 FQGNSA. The CDR3 region is CASSGLVPNTEAFF. CDR3 coding DNA: TGTGCCAGCAGCGGTTTGGTCCCAAACACTGAAGCTTTCTTT.

V is TRBV5-4 and J is TRBJ1-2, with 10 bases identical to TRBD1. This CDR3 has 16 residues. Trimming cost V 4 bases and J 0 bases; bases outside gene matches: 6. The germline CDR1 and CDR2 sequences are SGHNT and YYREEE (reference sequence). The CDR3 DNA is TGTGCCAGCAGCCCCGGGACAGGGGCGTCTAACTATGGCTACACCTTC. Translation: CASSPGTGASNYGYTF.

This chain joins TRBV4-2 and TRBJ2-1, with 10 bases fitting TRBD2. The CDR3 sequence is 17 residues long. CDR1 and CDR2 from the germline V gene are LGHNA and YNFKEQ. J gave up 6 bases and V 0 bases, and 8 bases lay outside the gene matches. CDR3 region: CASSQDSTSGVPNEQFF. For the CDR3, the DNA is TGTGCCAGCAGCCAAGATTCTACTAGCGGGGTTCCCAATGAGCAGTTCTTC.

CDR3 in DNA: TGTGCCAGCAGCGCGGACAGGAGGGCCTATGGCTACACCTTC. Its translation is CASSADRRAYGYTF. This chain connects TRBV14 to TRBJ1-2; 7 nucleotides match TRBD1. Germline trimming cut 5 bases from V and 4 bases from J; bases unmatched to any gene: 7. The germline gives CDR1 SGHDN, CDR2 FVKESK. The CDR3 consists of 14 residues.

V gene TRBV6-5 combines with J gene TRBJ2-7; TRBD1 is a possible D gene (6 bases). V lost 2 bases, J lost 4 bases, and 12 bases lay in between. Germline V gene lookup returns CDR1 MNHEY and CDR2 SVGAGI. The CDR3 is made up of 14 amino acids. The CDR3 nucleotides read TGTGCCAGCAGTTACGGGGGCACGGGTTACGAGCAGTACTTC. Translation gives CASSYGGTGYEQYF.

This chain links TRBV28 with TRBJ1-5; possibly TRBD1 for D (5 bases). CDR3 length: 13 amino acids. Germline CDR1 reads MDHEN; CDR2 reads SYDVKM. Trimming cost V 7 bases and J 6 bases, with 13 bases left between them. CDR3 in amino acids: CASIGGFSQPQHF. The DNA for the CDR3 is TGTGCCAGCATCGGGGGATTCAGTCAGCCCCAGCATTTT.

On this clone itself: This sample also contains other DNA sequences that code for the same CDR3. CDR3 amino acids: CASSLGGSEKLFF. CDR3 nucleotide sequence: TGCGCCAGCAGCTTGGGGGGGAGTGAAAAACTGTTTTTT. The chain employs TRBV5-1 and TRBJ1-4; possible D gene TRBD1, 5 bases. Deletions cut 0 bases from V and 7 bases from J, with 7 bases between. Germline assignment: CDR1 SGHRS and CDR2 YFSETQ. This CDR3 spans 13 amino acids. Combining the CDR3 with reference TRBV5-1 and TRBJ1-4 gives the whole variable domain KAGVTQTPRYLIKTRGQQVTLSCSPISGHRSVSWYQQTPGQGLQFLFEYFSETQRNKGNFPGRFSGRQFSNSRSEMNVSTLELGDSALYLCASSLGGSEKLFFGSGTQLSVL.

The chain couples TRBV6-5 to TRBJ2-7; possibly TRBD2 for D (6 bases). Germline V gives CDR1 MNHEY, CDR2 SVGAGI. V lost 3 bases and J 2 bases, leaving 11 bases between the germline ends. The CDR3 length is 14 residues. In DNA form, the CDR3 reads TGTGCCAGCAGTTATGACCCGGGGGCCTACGAGCAGTACTTC. Protein product: CASSYDPGAYEQYF.